Listed here are 24 T cell receptor beta chains from one sample, sequenced in a study of blood T cell repertoires in COVID-19. This table comes from immunoSEQ multiplex PCR, and its TCRdb copy is limited to in-frame clones, with some not included. The data contain 500,000 to 600,000 clones, approximately 88% of them singletons. Sequenced material: peripheral blood. The receptors come from a woman between 50 and 59 years old with COVID-19, enrolled during active disease.

The chain joins TRBV29-1 to TRBJ1-2; D not certain. CDR3 length: 15 amino acids. Germline V gene lookup returns CDR1 SQVTM and CDR2 ANQGSEA. Trimming pared 2 bases from V and 4 bases from J, leaving 17 bases between. In DNA form, the CDR3 reads TGCAGCGTTGAAAGTTTCGGACGGGGAGGCTATGGCTACACCTTC. Its translation: CSVESFGRGGYGYTF. The complete variable domain, with remaining parts taken from reference TRBV29-1 and TRBJ1-2, reads SAVISQKPSRDICQRGTSLTIQCQVDSQVTMMFWYRQQPGQSLTLIATANQGSEATYESGFVIDKFPISRPNLTFSTLTVSNMSPEDSSIYLCSVESFGRGGYGYTFGSGTRLTVV.

V gene TRBV7-2 combines with J gene TRBJ1-2, with a tentative D call TRBD1 (5 bases). V was clipped by 6 bases and J by 8 bases, with 22 bases between them. Germline V lookup: CDR1 SGHTA, CDR2 FQGNSA. This CDR3 comprises 15 residues. CDR3 coding DNA: TGTGCCAGCAGTCCCCGGGGGGGTCTCGTCAGGGGCTACACCTTC. Its translation: CASSPRGGLVRGYTF.

The J gene is TRBJ1-6, the V gene TRBV19; D gene uncertain. The CDR3 extends over 14 amino acids. Trimming left V 8 bases short and J 0 bases short, with 8 bases between. The germline CDR1 and CDR2 sequences are LNHDA and SQIVND (reference sequence). The CDR3, as DNA: TGTGCCAGTCGCCAGGCCTCCTATAATTCACCCCTCCACTTT. Amino acid sequence: CASRQASYNSPLHF.

J is TRBJ2-7 and V is TRBV19; possibly TRBD1 for D (5 bases). This CDR3 is built from 14 residues. V dropped 1 base and J dropped 2 bases, with 9 bases sitting between them. Germline-derived CDR1 and CDR2 are LNHDA and SQIVND (reference sequence). The CDR3 sequence: CASSIGTGPYEQYF. CDR3 DNA sequence: TGTGCCAGTAGTATAGGTACAGGCCCCTACGAGCAGTACTTC.

This chain connects TRBV5-6 to TRBJ1-1, with no clear D. The CDR3 is 15 amino acids. CDR1 and CDR2 from the germline V gene are SGHDT and YYEEEE. The V and J ends lost 0 bases and 10 bases respectively, with 19 bases between them. The CDR3: CASSLDLMGGLGAFF. In DNA form, the CDR3 reads TGTGCCAGCAGCTTGGATTTAATGGGAGGATTGGGAGCTTTCTTT.

J is TRBJ2-7 and V is TRBV5-6; D ambiguous. With 3 bases removed from V and 0 bases from J, the gap between germline ends came to 7 bases. Germline V gene sequence: CDR1 SGHDT, CDR2 YYEEEE. The length of the CDR3 is 13 residues. In DNA, the CDR3 is TGTGCCAGCAGCTATTATAGCTCCTACGAGCAGTACTTC. Translating it yields CASSYYSSYEQYF.

The V call is TRBV19, the J call TRBJ2-3, with 10 bases identical to TRBD1. J gave up 4 bases and V 5 bases, and 6 bases lay outside the gene matches. This CDR3 spans 15 amino acids. The germline V gene encodes CDR1 LNHDA and CDR2 SQIVND (reference sequence). CDR3 DNA: TGTGCCAGTAGTCCGGACAGGGGGATCCCAGATACGCAGTATTTT. Protein: CASSPDRGIPDTQYF.

This chain connects TRBV4-1 to TRBJ1-3; no clear D gene. CDR1 and CDR2 (germline): MGHRA, YSYEKL. This CDR3 has 16 amino acids. V lost 1 base and J lost 4, with 14 bases in between. The CDR3 DNA is TGCGCCAGCAGCCAAGGAACTAAACCCCCAGGAAACACCATATATTTT. Protein: CASSQGTKPPGNTIYF.

The CDR3 is CASSIRGGWLHEQFF. DNA for the CDR3: TGTGCCAGCAGCATACGGGGGGGTTGGCTTCATGAGCAGTTCTTC. V gene TRBV5-6 combines with J gene TRBJ2-1; TRBD2 aligns across 8 bases. The CDR3 consists of 15 residues. Per germline, CDR1 SGHDT and CDR2 YYEEEE. Trimming took 4 bases from V and 8 from J; bases not matched to a gene: 11.

V usage is TRBV5-4 and J usage is TRBJ2-2, with unresolved D. Germline assignment: CDR1 SGHNT and CDR2 YYREEE (reference sequence). The CDR3 is 18 amino acids. V was shortened by 4 bases and J by 5 bases, with 24 bases between the two germline ends. The CDR3 loop is CASSKGGVSYRRTGELFF. The CDR3 nucleotides are TGTGCCAGCAGCAAAGGTGGTGTAAGCTATCGGAGAACCGGGGAGCTGTTTTTT.

The genes are TRBV11-2 and TRBJ1-2; maybe TRBD1 (6 bases). The V gene's germline CDR1 is SGHAT and CDR2 FQNNGV. V gave up 3 bases and J gave up 4 bases, with 12 bases separating them. The CDR3 contains 14 residues. This chain's CDR3 is CASSLNRVPYGYTF. CDR3 coding DNA: TGTGCCAGCAGCTTGAACAGGGTCCCCTATGGCTACACCTTC. Looking up the rest from reference TRBV11-2 and TRBJ1-2 gives the full variable domain: EAGVAQSPRYKIIEKRQSVAFWCNPISGHATLYWYQQILGQGPKLLIQFQNNGVVDDSQLPKDRFSAERLKGVDSTLKIQPAKLEDSAVYLCASSLNRVPYGYTFGSGTRLTVV.

V is TRBV19 and J is TRBJ1-2; TRBD1 aligns across 8 bases. The CDR3 runs 19 residues. Trimming removed 5 bases from V and 0 bases from J; junction bases left unmatched: 17. In germline, CDR1 is LNHDA, CDR2 SQIVND (reference sequence). In DNA, the CDR3 is TGTGCCAGTAGTGACGCATCGGCGGCAGGGGGCACCCCTAACTATGGCTACACCTTC. Its protein product is CASSDASAAGGTPNYGYTF.

The V call is TRBV24-1, the J call TRBJ2-3; TRBD2 aligns across 12 bases. This CDR3 region has 18 residues. In germline, CDR1 is KGHDR, CDR2 SFDVKD. The trim removed 3 bases at V and 0 bases at J, leaving 6 bases unmatched. CDR3 in amino acids: CATSDGTSGFPSTDTQYF. CDR3 DNA sequence: TGTGCCACCAGTGATGGGACTAGCGGGTTTCCTAGCACAGATACGCAGTATTTT.

In this sample, this clone turned up a few times. The chain uses TRBV6-5 and TRBJ1-1; D perhaps matches TRBD1 (5 bases). Germline V CDR1 and CDR2: MNHEY, SVGAGI. The CDR3 consists of 16 residues. V lost 0 bases and J lost 0, with 11 bases in between. CDR3 protein: CASSYSIGGVNTEAFF. The CDR3 coding sequence is TGTGCCAGCAGTTACTCGATCGGGGGGGTGAACACTGAAGCTTTCTTT.

The CDR3 nucleotides read TGTGCCAGCAGTGAAGGCAGGGTTCGGAATTCACCCCTCCACTTT. Its translation is CASSEGRVRNSPLHF. The J gene is TRBJ1-6, the V gene TRBV6-1, with D tentatively TRBD1 (5 bases). Germline V gene sequence: CDR1 MNHNS, CDR2 SASEGT. The CDR3 runs to 15 residues. V lost 1 base to trimming and J lost 7 bases, with 11 bases between them.

This rearrangement joins TRBV30 to TRBJ1-2; D ambiguous. Germline values: CDR1 GTSNPN, CDR2 SVGIG (reference sequence). This CDR3 contains 11 residues. Between the trimmed V and J ends, which lost 2 bases and 7 bases, there was a span of 8 bases. The CDR3 coding sequence is TGTGCCTGGAGTATGATCGGTGGCTACACCTTC. Amino acid sequence: CAWSMIGGYTF.

This chain links TRBV6-5 with TRBJ1-4, with D possibly TRBD1 on 5 matching bases. Deletions cut 5 bases from V and 2 bases from J, with 12 bases between. The V gene's germline CDR1 is MNHEY and CDR2 SVGAGI. CDR3 length: 15 amino acids. The CDR3 DNA sequence: TGTGCCAGCAGTCGCTCAGGGCGCACTAATGAAAAACTGTTTTTT. Translated: CASSRSGRTNEKLFF.

In regard to this clone: Other DNA sequences from this sample encode an identical CDR3 as well. V usage is TRBV30 and J usage is TRBJ1-2; 7 nucleotides line up with TRBD1. CDR1 and CDR2 (germline): GTSNPN, SVGIG (reference sequence). This CDR3 is built from 12 residues. V was clipped by 0 bases and J by 6 bases; unmatched bases: 1. CDR3 residues: CAWSVGGDGYTF. The CDR3 DNA is TGTGCCTGGAGTGTAGGGGGCGATGGCTACACCTTC.

This clone appeared a single time. V gene TRBV14 combines with J gene TRBJ1-4; D gene uncertain. In germline, CDR1 is SGHDN, CDR2 FVKESK. This CDR3 is built from 15 residues. V was shortened by 4 bases and J by 3 bases, with 12 bases between the two germline ends. In DNA, the CDR3 is TGTGCCAGCAGCCCTCGACTTGGTGCTAATGAAAAACTGTTTTTT. This gives the protein CASSPRLGANEKLFF. The full variable domain, rest sourced from reference TRBV14 and TRBJ1-4, is EAGVTQFPSHSVIEKGQTVTLRCDPISGHDNLYWYRRVMGKEIKFLLHFVKESKQDESGMPNNRFLAERTGGTYSTLKVQPAELEDSGVYFCASSPRLGANEKLFFGSGTQLSVL.

The gene calls are TRBV27 and TRBJ2-1; D uncertain. The germline V gene has CDR1 MNHEY and CDR2 SMNVEV (reference sequence). CDR3 size: 15 residues. Trimming pared 5 bases from V and 0 bases from J, leaving 11 bases between. The CDR3 DNA follows: TGTGCCAGCAGTAACAGACCCAGCTCCTACAATGAGCAGTTCTTC. Its protein product is CASSNRPSSYNEQFF.

Worth noting for this clone: At one end, the junction sequence differs from germline, possibly due to a read error. The chain joins TRBV6-1 to TRBJ1-1; the match to TRBD1 covers 7 bases. Germline CDR1 MNHNS, CDR2 SASEGT. The CDR3 contains 16 residues. The CDR3 nucleotides read TGTGCCAGCAGTGAAGGACGACAGACAGGGAACGCTGAAGCTTTCTTT. Amino acid sequence: CASSEGRQTGNAEAFF.

The chain has TRBV7-3 and TRBJ2-1; the D gene is possibly TRBD1 (5 bases). This CDR3 has 15 residues. CDR1 is SGHTA, CDR2 FQGTGA, per germline. Trimming took 1 base from V and 1 from J, leaving 8 bases between them. CDR3 in DNA: TGTGCCAGCAGCTTAAATGACAGATCCTACAATGAGCAGTTCTTC. Protein: CASSLNDRSYNEQFF.

The J gene is TRBJ2-7, the V gene TRBV19; 8 bases are a match to TRBD2. The CDR3 loop spans 13 amino acids. Germline V gene sequence: CDR1 LNHDA, CDR2 SQIVND (reference sequence). Trimming at V came to 10 bases and at J to 6 bases, leaving 11 bases not matched to a gene. This chain's CDR3 is CATRGRGVAEQYF. The CDR3 nucleotides read TGTGCCACCCGGGGGCGGGGGGTAGCCGAGCAGTACTTC.

The chain links TRBV5-1 to TRBJ2-1; 7 bases line up with TRBD2. This CDR3 has 15 residues. Germline CDR1 reads SGHRS; CDR2 reads YFSETQ. The J segment lost 3 bases and the V segment lost 4 bases, leaving 7 bases of the junction unmatched. DNA for the CDR3: TGCGCCAGCAGCCCAGCGGGGTCTCGCTACAATGAGCAGTTCTTC. It encodes CASSPAGSRYNEQFF.